This T cell receptor beta chain was sequenced for a study of CXCR3-negative and CXCR3-positive naive CD8 T cells. General observations from the study: Naive CXCR3-negative cells resembled naive CXCR3-positive cells in TRBV-TRBJ usage; memory cells differed. The study found comparably high diversity in both naive subsets and much lower diversity in memory CD8+ cells. The TRB CDR3s that CXCR3-positive naive cells carried were more hydrophobic than those of CXCR3-negative naive cells.

The method, 5' RACE with UMI labels, was used to prepare the TRB cDNA libraries. From the 5' RACE reads, TCRdb lists one entry per CDR3 protein and no DNA. This listing includes approximately 58,000 distinct CDR3 sequences. This CDR3 has 14 amino acids. The germline CDR1 and CDR2 sequences are SEHNR and FQNEAQ (reference sequence). Comments on this clonotype: The antigen is undetermined.

The CD45RO-CCR7+CD27+CD95- phenotype denoted naive CD8+ T cells. The chain joins TRBV7-9 to TRBJ2-7; absent DNA, TCRdb's TRBD1 call cannot be checked. The sample was naive CXCR3- CD8+ T cells from blood. Subset given: CD45RO-CCR7+CD27+CD95- naive CD8+ T cells lacking CXCR3 (TNR3-). This TCR was sampled from a human donor in good health. Some clones in this sample may be carry-over from other donors' samples. The CDR3 loop reads CASSAQGFPYEQYF. Full variable domain (rest looked up from reference TRBV7-9 and TRBJ2-7): DTGVSQNPRHKITKRGQNVTFRCDPISEHNRLYWYRQTLGQGPEFLTYFQNEAQLEKSRLLSDRFSAERPKGSFSTLEIQRTEQGDSAMYLCASSAQGFPYEQYFGPGTRLTVT.